Given below is one T cell receptor (beta chain) in context. What it recognizes is unknown. This specimen belongs to a study of beta chain features in type 1 diabetes. Findings of the study overall: All four CD4+ subsets of Type 1 diabetes patients contained TCRB CDR3s that were moderately but significantly shorter.

Germline CDR1 is SGHTA and CDR2 is FQGTGA. Trimming took 4 bases from V and 7 from J; bases not matched to a gene: 7. This CDR3 is 13 amino acids long. The study reverse transcribed the entire isolated RNA, so it sequenced expressed TCRB transcripts. Sequencing used immunoSEQ multiplex PCR; TCRdb keeps in-frame clones, though not all of them. The sample contains some 48,000 clones, roughly 40% of which appear only once. The chain links TRBV7-3 to TRBJ2-7; 7 nucleotides match TRBD2. The sample was stem cell memory CD4+ T cells from blood. The TCR originated in a man in his thirties or forties with type 1 diabetes. The chain's CDR3 is CASSSVGGGEQYF. The CDR3 DNA reads as TGTGCCAGCAGCTCTGTGGGGGGGGGAGAGCAGTACTTC.